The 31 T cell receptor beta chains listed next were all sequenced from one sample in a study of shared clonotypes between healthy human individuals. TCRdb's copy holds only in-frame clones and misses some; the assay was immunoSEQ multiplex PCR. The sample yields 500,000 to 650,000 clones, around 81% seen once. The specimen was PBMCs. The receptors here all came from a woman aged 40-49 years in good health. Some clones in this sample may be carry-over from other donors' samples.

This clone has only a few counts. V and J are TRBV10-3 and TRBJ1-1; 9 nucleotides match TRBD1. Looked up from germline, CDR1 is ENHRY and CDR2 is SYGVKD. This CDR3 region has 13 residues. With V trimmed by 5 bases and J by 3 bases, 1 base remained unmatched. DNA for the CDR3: TGTGCCATCAGTAGGACAGGGGACACTGAAGCTTTCTTT. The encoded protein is CAISRTGDTEAFF.

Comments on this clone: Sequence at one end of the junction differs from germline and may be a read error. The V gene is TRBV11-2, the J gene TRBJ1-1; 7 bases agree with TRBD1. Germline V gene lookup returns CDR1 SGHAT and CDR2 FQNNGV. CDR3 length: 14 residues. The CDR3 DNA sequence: TGTGCCAGCAGCCCTGTGGGACAGAACGCTGAAGCTTTCTTT. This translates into CASSPVGQNAEAFF. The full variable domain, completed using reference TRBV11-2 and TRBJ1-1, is EAGVAQSPRYKIIEKRQSVAFWCNPISGHATLYWYQQILGQGPKLLIQFQNNGVVDDSQLPKDRFSAERLKGVDSTLKIQPAKLEDSAVYLCASSPVGQNAEAFFGQGTRLTVV.

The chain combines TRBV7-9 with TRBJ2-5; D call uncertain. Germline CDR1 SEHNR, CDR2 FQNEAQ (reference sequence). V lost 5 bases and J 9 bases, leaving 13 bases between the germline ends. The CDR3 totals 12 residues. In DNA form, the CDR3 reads TGTGCCAGCAGCGGACGTTCCGAGCCCCAGTACTTC. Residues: CASSGRSEPQYF.

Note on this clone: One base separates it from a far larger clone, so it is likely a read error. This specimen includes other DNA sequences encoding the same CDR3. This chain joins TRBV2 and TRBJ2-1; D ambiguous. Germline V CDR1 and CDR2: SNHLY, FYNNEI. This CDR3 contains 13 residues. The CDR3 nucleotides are TGTGCTAGCAGTGAAGCATTTTCCCATGAGCAGTTCTTC. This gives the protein CASSEAFSHEQFF.

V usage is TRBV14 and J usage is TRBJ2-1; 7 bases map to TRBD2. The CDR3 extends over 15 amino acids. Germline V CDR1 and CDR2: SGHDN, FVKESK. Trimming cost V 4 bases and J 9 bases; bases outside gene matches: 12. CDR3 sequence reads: CASSLGLPEGSEQFF. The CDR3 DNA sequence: TGTGCCAGCAGCCTGGGACTACCTGAGGGAAGTGAGCAGTTCTTC. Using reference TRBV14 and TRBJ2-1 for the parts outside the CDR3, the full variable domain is EAGVTQFPSHSVIEKGQTVTLRCDPISGHDNLYWYRRVMGKEIKFLLHFVKESKQDESGMPNNRFLAERTGGTYSTLKVQPAELEDSGVYFCASSLGLPEGSEQFFGPGTRLTVL.

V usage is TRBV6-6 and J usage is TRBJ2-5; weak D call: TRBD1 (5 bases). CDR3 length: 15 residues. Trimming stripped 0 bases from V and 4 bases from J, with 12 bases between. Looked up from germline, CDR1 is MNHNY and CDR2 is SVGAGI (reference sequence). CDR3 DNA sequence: TGTGCCAGCAGTTACTCCTTAGCAGGGCCAGAGACCCAGTACTTC. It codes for CASSYSLAGPETQYF.

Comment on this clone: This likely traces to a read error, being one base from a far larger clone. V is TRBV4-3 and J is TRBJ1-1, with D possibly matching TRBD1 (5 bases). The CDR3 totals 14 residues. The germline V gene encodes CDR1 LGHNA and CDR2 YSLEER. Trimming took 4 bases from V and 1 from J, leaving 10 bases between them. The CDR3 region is CASSPTGGNTEAFF. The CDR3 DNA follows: TGCGCCAGCAGCCCCACAGGTGGGAACACTGAAGCTTTCTTT.

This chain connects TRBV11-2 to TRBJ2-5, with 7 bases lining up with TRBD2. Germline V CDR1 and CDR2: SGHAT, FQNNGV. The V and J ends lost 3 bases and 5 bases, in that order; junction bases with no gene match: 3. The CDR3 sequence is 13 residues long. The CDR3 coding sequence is TGTGCCAGCAGCTTGGGGGGGTGGGAGACCCAGTACTTC. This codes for CASSLGGWETQYF.

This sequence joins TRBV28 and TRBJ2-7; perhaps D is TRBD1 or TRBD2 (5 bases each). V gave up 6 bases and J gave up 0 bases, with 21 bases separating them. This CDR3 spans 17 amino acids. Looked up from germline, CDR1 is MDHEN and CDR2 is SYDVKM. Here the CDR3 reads CASSPPPGTVSSYEQYF. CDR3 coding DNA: TGTGCCAGCAGCCCCCCCCCTGGGACGGTGAGCTCCTACGAGCAGTACTTC.

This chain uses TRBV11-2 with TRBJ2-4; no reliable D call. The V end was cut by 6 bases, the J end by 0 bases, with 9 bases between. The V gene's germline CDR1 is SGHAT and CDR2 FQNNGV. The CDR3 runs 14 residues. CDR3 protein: CASSTIIAKNIQYF. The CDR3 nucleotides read TGTGCCAGCAGTACGATAATAGCCAAAAACATTCAGTACTTC.

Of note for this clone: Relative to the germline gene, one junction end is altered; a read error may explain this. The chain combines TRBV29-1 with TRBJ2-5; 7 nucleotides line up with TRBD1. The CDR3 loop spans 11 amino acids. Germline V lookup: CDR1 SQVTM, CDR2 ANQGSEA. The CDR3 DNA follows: TGCAGCATTGATAACTACAGGGGCGCTTACTTC. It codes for CSIDNYRGAYF. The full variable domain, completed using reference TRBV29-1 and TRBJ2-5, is SAVISQKPSRDICQRGTSLTIQCQVDSQVTMMFWYRQQPGQSLTLIATANQGSEATYESGFVIDKFPISRPNLTFSTLTVSNMSPEDSSIYLCSIDNYRGAYFGPGTRLLVL.

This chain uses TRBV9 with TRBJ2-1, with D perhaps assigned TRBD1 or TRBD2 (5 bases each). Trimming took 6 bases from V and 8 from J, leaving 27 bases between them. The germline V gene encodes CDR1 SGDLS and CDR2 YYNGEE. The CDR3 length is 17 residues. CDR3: CASNPGWGGHTDHEQFF. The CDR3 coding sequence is TGTGCCAGCAACCCTGGTTGGGGCGGGCACACGGATCATGAGCAGTTCTTC.

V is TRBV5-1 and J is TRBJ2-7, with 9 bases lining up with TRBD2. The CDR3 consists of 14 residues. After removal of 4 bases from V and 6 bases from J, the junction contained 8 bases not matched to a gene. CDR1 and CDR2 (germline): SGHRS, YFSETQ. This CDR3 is CASSLTSGQREQYF. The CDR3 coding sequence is TGCGCCAGCAGCCTGACTAGCGGCCAGCGCGAGCAGTACTTC. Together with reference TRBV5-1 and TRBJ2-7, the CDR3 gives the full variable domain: KAGVTQTPRYLIKTRGQQVTLSCSPISGHRSVSWYQQTPGQGLQFLFEYFSETQRNKGNFPGRFSGRQFSNSRSEMNVSTLELGDSALYLCASSLTSGQREQYFGPGTRLTVT.

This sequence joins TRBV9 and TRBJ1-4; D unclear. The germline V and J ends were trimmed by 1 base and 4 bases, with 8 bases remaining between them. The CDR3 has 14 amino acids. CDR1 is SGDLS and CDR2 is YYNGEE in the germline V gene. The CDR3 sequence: CASSVSSVNEKLFF. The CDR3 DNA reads TGTGCCAGCAGCGTATCGTCCGTTAATGAAAAACTGTTTTTT.

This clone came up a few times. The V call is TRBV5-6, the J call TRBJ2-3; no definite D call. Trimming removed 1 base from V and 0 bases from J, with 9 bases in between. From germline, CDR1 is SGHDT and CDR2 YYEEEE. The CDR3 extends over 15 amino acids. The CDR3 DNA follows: TGTGCCAGCAGCTTGATGCAGCTTAGCACAGATACGCAGTATTTT. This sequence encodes CASSLMQLSTDTQYF.

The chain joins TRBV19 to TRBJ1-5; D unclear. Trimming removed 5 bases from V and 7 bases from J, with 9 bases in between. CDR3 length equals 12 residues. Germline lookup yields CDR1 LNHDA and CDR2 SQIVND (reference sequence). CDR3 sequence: CASSVSRQPQHF. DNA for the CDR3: TGTGCCAGTAGTGTAAGCAGGCAGCCCCAGCATTTT.

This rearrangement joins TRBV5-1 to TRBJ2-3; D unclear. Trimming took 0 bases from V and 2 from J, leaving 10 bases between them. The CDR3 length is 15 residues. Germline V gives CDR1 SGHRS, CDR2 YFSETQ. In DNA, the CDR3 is TGCGCCAGCAGCTTGGGGCGGATCTCCACAGATACGCAGTATTTT. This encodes CASSLGRISTDTQYF.

CDR3 coding DNA: TGTGCCTGCGTCCAGGGGGCGGGTAACACCATATATTTT. It encodes CACVQGAGNTIYF. This sequence joins TRBV30 and TRBJ1-3, with 8 bases aligning to TRBD1. The CDR3 covers 13 residues. Germline assignment: CDR1 GTSNPN and CDR2 SVGIG (reference sequence). V shed 6 bases, J shed 7 bases, and the junction held 8 bases outside the gene matches.

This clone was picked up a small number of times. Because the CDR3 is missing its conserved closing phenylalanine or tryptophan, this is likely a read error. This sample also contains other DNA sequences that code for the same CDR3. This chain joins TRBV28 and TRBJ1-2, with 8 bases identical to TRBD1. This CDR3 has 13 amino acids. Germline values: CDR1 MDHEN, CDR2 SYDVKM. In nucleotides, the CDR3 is TGTGCAAGCACGAGACAGGGGAGTGGTGGCTACACCCTC. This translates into CASTRQGSGGYTL.

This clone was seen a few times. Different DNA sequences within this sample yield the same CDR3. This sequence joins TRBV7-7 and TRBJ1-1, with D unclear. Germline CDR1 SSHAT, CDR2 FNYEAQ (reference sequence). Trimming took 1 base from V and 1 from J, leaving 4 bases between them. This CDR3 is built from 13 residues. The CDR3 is CASSLGQNTEAFF. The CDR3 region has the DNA TGTGCCAGCAGCTTAGGGCAGAACACTGAAGCTTTCTTT.

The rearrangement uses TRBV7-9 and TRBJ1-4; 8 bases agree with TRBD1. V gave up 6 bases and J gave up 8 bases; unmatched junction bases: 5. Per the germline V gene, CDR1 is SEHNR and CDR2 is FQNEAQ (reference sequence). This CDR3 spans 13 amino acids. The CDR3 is CASRRGTGEKLFF. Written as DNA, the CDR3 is TGTGCCAGCAGAAGGGGGACAGGCGAAAAACTGTTTTTT. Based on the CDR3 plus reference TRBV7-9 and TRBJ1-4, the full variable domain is DTGVSQNPRHKITKRGQNVTFRCDPISEHNRLYWYRQTLGQGPEFLTYFQNEAQLEKSRLLSDRFSAERPKGSFSTLEIQRTEQGDSAMYLCASRRGTGEKLFFGSGTQLSVL.

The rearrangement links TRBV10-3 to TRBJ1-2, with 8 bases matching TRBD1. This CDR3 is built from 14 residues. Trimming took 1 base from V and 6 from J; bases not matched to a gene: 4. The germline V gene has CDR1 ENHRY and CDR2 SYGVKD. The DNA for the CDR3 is TGTGCCATCAGTGAGTTGGACAGGGCCAATGGCTACACCTTC. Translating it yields CAISELDRANGYTF.

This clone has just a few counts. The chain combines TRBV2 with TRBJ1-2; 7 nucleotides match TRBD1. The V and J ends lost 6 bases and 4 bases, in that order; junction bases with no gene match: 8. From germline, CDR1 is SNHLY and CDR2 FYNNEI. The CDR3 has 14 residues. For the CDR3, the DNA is TGTGCCAGCAGCAACAGGGGTGCGTTCTATGGCTACACCTTC. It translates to CASSNRGAFYGYTF.

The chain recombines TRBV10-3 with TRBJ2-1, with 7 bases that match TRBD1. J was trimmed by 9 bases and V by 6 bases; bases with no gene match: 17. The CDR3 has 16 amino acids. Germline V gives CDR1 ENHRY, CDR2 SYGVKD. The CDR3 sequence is CAISGRGGPSSGEQFF. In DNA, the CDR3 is TGTGCCATCAGCGGAAGAGGGGGCCCTTCGTCGGGTGAGCAGTTCTTC.

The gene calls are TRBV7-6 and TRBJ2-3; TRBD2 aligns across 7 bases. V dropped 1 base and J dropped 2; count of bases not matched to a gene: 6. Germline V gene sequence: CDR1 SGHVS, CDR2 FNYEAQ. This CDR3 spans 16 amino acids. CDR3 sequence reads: CASSLDLAGVTDTQYF. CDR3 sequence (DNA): TGTGCCAGCAGCTTAGATCTTGCGGGAGTCACAGATACGCAGTATTTT.

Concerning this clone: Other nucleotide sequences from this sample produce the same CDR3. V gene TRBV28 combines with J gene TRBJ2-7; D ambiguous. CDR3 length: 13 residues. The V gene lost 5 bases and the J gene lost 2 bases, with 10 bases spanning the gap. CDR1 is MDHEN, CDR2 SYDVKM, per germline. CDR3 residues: CASSPPQTYEQYF. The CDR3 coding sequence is TGTGCCAGCAGTCCCCCCCAGACCTACGAGCAGTACTTC.

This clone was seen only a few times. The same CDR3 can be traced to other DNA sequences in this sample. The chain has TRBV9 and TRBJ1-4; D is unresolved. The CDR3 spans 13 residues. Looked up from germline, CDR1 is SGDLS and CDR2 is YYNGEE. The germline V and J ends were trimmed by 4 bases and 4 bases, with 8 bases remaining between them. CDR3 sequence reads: CASSPWDNEKLFF. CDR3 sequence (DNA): TGTGCCAGCAGCCCTTGGGATAATGAAAAACTGTTTTTT.

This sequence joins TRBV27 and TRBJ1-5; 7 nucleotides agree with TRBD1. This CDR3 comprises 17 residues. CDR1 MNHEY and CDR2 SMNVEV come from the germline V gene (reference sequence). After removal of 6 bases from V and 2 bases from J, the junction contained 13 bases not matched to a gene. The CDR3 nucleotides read TGTGCCAGCAGCTTGACAGGGACGAGGAACGGCAATCAGCCCCAGCATTTT. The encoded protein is CASSLTGTRNGNQPQHF.

CDR3 sequence: CASSSLTGNQPQHF. CDR3 coding DNA: TGTGCCAGCAGCTCCCTAACAGGAAATCAGCCCCAGCATTTT. The genes are TRBV5-8 and TRBJ1-5; tentatively, D is TRBD1 (5 bases). The CDR3 is 14 residues long. The V end was cut by 3 bases, the J end by 4 bases, with 11 bases between. The V gene's germline CDR1 is SGHTS and CDR2 YDEGEE.

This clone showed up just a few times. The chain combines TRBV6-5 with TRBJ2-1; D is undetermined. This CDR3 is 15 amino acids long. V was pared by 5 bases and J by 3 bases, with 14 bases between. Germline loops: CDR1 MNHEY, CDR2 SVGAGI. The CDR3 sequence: CASSRNPDGYNEQFF. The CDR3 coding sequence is TGTGCCAGCAGTCGAAACCCGGACGGCTACAATGAGCAGTTCTTC.

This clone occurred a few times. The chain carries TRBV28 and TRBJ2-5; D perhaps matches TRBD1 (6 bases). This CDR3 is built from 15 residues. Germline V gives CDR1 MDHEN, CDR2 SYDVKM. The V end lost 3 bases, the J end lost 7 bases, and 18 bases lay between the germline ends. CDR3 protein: CASSFWDTDTWTQYF. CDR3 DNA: TGTGCCAGCAGTTTTTGGGACACGGATACGTGGACCCAGTACTTC.